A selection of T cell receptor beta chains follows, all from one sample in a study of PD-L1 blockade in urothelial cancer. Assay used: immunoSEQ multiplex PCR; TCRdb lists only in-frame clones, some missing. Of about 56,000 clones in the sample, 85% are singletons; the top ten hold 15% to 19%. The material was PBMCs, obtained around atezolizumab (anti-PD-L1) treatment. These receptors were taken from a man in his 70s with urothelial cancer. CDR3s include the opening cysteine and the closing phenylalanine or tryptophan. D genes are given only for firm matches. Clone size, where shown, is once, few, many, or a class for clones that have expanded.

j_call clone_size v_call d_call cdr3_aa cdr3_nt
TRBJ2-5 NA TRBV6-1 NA CASRERESETQYF TGTGCCAGCAGGGAGAGGGAATCGGAGACCCAGTACTTC
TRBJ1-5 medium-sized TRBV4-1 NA CASSPDSNQPQHF TGCGCCAGCAGCCCCGACAGTAATCAGCCCCAGCATTTT
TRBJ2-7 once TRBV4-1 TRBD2 CASSQFHSGGYEQYF TGCGCCAGCAGCCAATTTCACAGCGGGGGCTACGAGCAGTACTTC
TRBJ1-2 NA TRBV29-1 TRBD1 CSCRGTGDNYGYTF TGCAGCTGCCGGGGGACAGGGGATAACTATGGCTACACCTTC
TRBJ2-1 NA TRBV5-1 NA CASSPGSAGVGEQFF TGCGCCAGCAGCCCAGGCTCCGCCGGGGTGGGTGAGCAGTTCTTC
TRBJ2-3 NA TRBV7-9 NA CASSPQAHTDTQYF TGTGCCAGCAGCCCCCAGGCTCACACAGATACGCAGTATTTT
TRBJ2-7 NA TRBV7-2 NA CASSSSSGGGGYEQYF TGTGCCAGCAGCTCCTCTAGCGGAGGGGGGGGCTACGAGCAGTACTTC
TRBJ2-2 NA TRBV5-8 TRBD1 CASSQGQGGTGELFF TGTGCCAGCAGCCAAGGACAGGGTGGAACCGGGGAGCTGTTTTTT
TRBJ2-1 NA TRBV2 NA CAWSSYNEQFF TGTGCCTGGAGTTCCTACAATGAGCAGTTCTTC
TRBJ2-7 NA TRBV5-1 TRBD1 CASTPHGLGRQGSSYEQYF TGCGCCAGCACCCCGCATGGTTTGGGCCGACAGGGGAGCTCCTACGAGCAGTACTTC
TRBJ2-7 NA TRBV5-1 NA CASSLDPGPLNYEQYF TGCGCCAGCAGCTTGGATCCAGGGCCCCTCAACTACGAGCAGTACTTC
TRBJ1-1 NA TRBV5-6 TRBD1 CASSPYDRGDTEAFF TGTGCCAGCAGCCCGTACGACAGGGGGGACACTGAAGCTTTCTTT
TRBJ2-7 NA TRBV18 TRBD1 CASSPGQGNEQYF TGTGCCAGCTCACCTGGACAGGGGAACGAGCAGTACTTC
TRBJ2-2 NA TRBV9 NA CASSDRRNTGELFF TGTGCCAGCAGCGACAGGCGGAACACCGGGGAGCTGTTTTTT
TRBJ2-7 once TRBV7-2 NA CASSLGSTITYEQYF TGTGCCAGCAGCCTCGGGTCGACTATTACTTACGAGCAGTACTTC
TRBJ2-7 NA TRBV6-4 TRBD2 CASTSGLAGGPSSYEQYF TGTGCCAGCACCTCAGGACTAGCGGGAGGTCCGAGCTCCTACGAGCAGTACTTC
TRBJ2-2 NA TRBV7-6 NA CASSLRQNSNTGELFF TGTGCCAGCAGCTTGAGACAAAACTCGAACACCGGGGAGCTGTTTTTT
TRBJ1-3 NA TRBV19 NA CASSIDGGRNTIYF TGTGCCAGTAGTATAGACGGAGGAAGAAACACCATATATTTT
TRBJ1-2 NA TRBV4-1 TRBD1 CASSVTGGEGLRGYTF TGCGCCAGCAGCGTAACAGGGGGCGAAGGGCTCAGGGGCTACACCTTC
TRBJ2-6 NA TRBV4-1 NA CASSQEVASGANVLTF TGCGCCAGCAGCCAAGAGGTGGCCTCTGGGGCCAACGTCCTGACTTTC
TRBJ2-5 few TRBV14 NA CASSPRDTQVRETQYF TGTGCCAGCAGCCCTCGGGACACCCAGGTCCGGGAGACCCAGTACTTC
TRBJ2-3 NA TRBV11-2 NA CASSLVPLSHAYF TGTGCCAGCAGCTTAGTTCCACTAAGCCACGCGTATTTT
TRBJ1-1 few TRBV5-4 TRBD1 CASSVRDRVNTEAFF TGTGCCAGCAGCGTCCGGGACAGGGTAAATACTGAAGCTTTCTTT
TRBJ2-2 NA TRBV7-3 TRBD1 CASSSGQGASTGELFF TGTGCCAGCAGCTCCGGACAGGGGGCGAGCACCGGGGAGCTGTTTTTT
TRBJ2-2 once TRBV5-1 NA CASSLAGTQRHGELFF TGCGCCAGCAGCTTGGCCGGGACTCAACGCCACGGGGAGCTGTTTTTT
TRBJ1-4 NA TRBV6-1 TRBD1 CASSEAPGQGAEKLFF TGTGCCAGCAGTGAAGCGCCGGGACAGGGGGCTGAAAAACTGTTTTTT
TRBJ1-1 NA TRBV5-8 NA CASSLLRDTEAFF TGTGCCAGCAGCTTGTTGCGGGACACTGAAGCTTTCTTT
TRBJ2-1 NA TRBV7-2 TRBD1 CASSFRKTGDRGYNEQFF TGTGCCAGCAGCTTTAGGAAGACGGGGGACAGGGGATACAATGAGCAGTTCTTC
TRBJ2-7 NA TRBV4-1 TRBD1 CASSLNPGQGASYEQYF TGCGCCAGCAGCCTCAATCCGGGACAGGGGGCCTCCTACGAGCAGTACTTC
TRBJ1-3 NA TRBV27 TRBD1 CASSSRDSGNTIYF TGTGCCAGCAGTTCTCGGGACAGTGGAAACACCATATATTTT
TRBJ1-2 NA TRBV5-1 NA CASSLVGPEDGYTF TGCGCCAGCAGCTTGGTAGGCCCCGAGGATGGCTACACCTTC
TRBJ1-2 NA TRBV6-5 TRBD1 CASSASTGQGSYTF TGTGCCAGCAGCGCGAGTACCGGACAGGGTAGCTACACCTTC
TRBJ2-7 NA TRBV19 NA CASSWGLSYEQYF TGTGCCAGTAGTTGGGGACTTTCCTACGAGCAGTACTTC
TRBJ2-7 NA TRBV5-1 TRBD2 CASSGGTSDFYEQYF TGCGCCAGCAGCGGAGGGACTAGCGATTTCTACGAGCAGTACTTC
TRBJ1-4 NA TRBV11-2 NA CASSYSEKLFF TGTGCCAGCAGCTACTCTGAAAAACTGTTTTTT
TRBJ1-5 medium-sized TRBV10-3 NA CAISESTVNNQPQHF TGTGCCATCAGTGAGTCGACAGTCAACAATCAGCCCCAGCATTTT
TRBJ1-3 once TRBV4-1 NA CASSQPFRGPGNTIYF TGCGCCAGCAGCCAACCCTTCAGGGGTCCTGGAAACACCATATATTTT
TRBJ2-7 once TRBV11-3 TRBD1 CASSLGGTGDRRIEQYF TGTGCCAGCAGCTTAGGGGGGACCGGGGACAGACGGATCGAGCAGTACTTC
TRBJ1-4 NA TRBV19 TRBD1 CASSSPADRGYEKLFF TGTGCCAGTAGTTCGCCAGCCGACAGGGGGTATGAAAAACTGTTTTTT
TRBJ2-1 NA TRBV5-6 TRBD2 CASSLRASGSNYWSNEQFF TGTGCCAGCAGCTTGAGGGCTAGCGGGAGTAATTATTGGAGCAATGAGCAGTTCTTC
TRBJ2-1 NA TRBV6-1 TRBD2 CASTALAGLWDEQFF TGTGCCAGCACGGCACTAGCGGGATTATGGGATGAGCAGTTCTTC
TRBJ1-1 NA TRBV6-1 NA CASISRGGITEAFF TGTGCCAGCATTTCCCGGGGGGGGATCACTGAAGCTTTCTTT